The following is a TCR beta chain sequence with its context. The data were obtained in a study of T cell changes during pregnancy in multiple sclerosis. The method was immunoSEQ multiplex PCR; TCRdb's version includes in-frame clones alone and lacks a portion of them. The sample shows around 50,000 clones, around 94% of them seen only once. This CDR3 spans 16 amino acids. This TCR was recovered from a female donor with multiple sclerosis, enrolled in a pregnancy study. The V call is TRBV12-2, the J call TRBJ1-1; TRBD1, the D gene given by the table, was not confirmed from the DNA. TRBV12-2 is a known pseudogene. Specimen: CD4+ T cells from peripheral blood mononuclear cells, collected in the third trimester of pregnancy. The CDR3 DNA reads TGTGCAAGCAAGCCCCCGTTGGGACAGAGGAACACTGAAGCTTTCTTT. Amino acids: CASKPPLGQRNTEAFF.